This T cell receptor beta chain is from a study of human T cells and chemical hapten exposure (dated by TCRdb to about 2021). In the study overall: Libraries were combined into a pool for sequencing, and differences in TCR yield between samples came mainly from small differences in library volumes within the pool. This study followed changes in the peripheral blood TCR repertoire in vivo during primary and secondary sensitization of alopecia patients to the hapten diphenylcyclopropenone (DPC). For every blood RNA sample, sequencing covered both the TCR alpha and TCR beta chains. Study-wide conclusions, independent of this receptor: The number of TCRs above 1 in 1000 frequency did not change with DPC sensitization; there was no evidence of global repertoire structure alterations. After repeated subsampling, changes were observed in the strength of the expansion versus patch-test correlation and in the threshold at which the correlation became significant.

Concerning this clonotype itself: The target of this receptor is not known. Base-call qualities are not available, and no considerably larger clone is one nucleotide away.

There are 12 amino acids in the CDR3, from cysteine to phenylalanine inclusive. Here the CDR3 DNA is all that survives: 36 bases in frame from base 1. At the junction V is shortened by 5 bases and J by 1 base, with 8 bases in between. CDR1 is given as DFQATT and CDR2 as SNEGSKA, both from the germline V gene (reference sequence). Total RNA was extracted from unfractionated whole blood that had been collected in Tempus Blood RNA tubes. Roughly 5 healthy volunteers were used as TCR sequencing controls and were bled at day 0, 2 weeks and 6 weeks. The library was made by 5' RACE. TCRdb records Illumina MiSeq as the sequencer. During library preparation, unique molecular identifiers were attached to individual cDNA molecules so that TCRs could be counted quantitatively and reproducibly. The published analysis was carried out like this. A median of around 96,000 TCRs per sample was observed, with a range of roughly 20,000 to 700,000. The Decombinator software suite was used to annotate the V, J and CDR3 of the TCR reads. Every sample was subsampled to the same number of TCRs (28,000) for the PS versus PT1 abundance plots. Expanded TCRs were defined as absent before sensitization and observed at least eight times at the 2-week time point. The public reads were quality trimmed at Q25 with fastp and then assembled into clones with MiXCR by TCRdb, keeping productive beta chains. Rows with a matching CDR3 protein are joined into one entry that keeps the most common DNA and genes. In this record, the V and J calls reflect TCRdb's handling and not the investigators' own analysis. This sample has 110,000 or so distinct CDR3 sequences in its table, and roughly a fifth of those were observed once. The ten biggest clones cover around 2.8% of the sample.

This receptor was taken from a human donor in good health. This receptor chain uses TRBV20-1 and TRBJ1-1; the D gene is perhaps TRBD1, on 6 matching bases. The nucleotide sequence reads as follows: TGCAGTGCTGGACAGAGGAACACTGAAGCTTTCTTT. This sequence encodes CSAGQRNTEAFF.